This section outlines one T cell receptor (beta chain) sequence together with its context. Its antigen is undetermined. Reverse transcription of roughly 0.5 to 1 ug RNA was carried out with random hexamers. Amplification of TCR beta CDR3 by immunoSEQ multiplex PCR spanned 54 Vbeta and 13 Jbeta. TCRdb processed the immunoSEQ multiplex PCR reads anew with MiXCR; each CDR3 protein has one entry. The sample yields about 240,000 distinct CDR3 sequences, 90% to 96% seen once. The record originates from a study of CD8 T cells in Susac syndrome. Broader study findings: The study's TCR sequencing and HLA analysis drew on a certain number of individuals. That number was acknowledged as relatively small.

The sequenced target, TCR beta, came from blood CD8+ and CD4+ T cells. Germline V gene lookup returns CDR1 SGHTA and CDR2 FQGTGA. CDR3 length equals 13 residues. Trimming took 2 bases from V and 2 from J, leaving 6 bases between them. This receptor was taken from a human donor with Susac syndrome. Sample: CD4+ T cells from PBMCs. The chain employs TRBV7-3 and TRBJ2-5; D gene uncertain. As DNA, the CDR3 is TGTGCCAGCAGCTTAGAACAGCAAGAGACCCAGTACTTC. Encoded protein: CASSLEQQETQYF.